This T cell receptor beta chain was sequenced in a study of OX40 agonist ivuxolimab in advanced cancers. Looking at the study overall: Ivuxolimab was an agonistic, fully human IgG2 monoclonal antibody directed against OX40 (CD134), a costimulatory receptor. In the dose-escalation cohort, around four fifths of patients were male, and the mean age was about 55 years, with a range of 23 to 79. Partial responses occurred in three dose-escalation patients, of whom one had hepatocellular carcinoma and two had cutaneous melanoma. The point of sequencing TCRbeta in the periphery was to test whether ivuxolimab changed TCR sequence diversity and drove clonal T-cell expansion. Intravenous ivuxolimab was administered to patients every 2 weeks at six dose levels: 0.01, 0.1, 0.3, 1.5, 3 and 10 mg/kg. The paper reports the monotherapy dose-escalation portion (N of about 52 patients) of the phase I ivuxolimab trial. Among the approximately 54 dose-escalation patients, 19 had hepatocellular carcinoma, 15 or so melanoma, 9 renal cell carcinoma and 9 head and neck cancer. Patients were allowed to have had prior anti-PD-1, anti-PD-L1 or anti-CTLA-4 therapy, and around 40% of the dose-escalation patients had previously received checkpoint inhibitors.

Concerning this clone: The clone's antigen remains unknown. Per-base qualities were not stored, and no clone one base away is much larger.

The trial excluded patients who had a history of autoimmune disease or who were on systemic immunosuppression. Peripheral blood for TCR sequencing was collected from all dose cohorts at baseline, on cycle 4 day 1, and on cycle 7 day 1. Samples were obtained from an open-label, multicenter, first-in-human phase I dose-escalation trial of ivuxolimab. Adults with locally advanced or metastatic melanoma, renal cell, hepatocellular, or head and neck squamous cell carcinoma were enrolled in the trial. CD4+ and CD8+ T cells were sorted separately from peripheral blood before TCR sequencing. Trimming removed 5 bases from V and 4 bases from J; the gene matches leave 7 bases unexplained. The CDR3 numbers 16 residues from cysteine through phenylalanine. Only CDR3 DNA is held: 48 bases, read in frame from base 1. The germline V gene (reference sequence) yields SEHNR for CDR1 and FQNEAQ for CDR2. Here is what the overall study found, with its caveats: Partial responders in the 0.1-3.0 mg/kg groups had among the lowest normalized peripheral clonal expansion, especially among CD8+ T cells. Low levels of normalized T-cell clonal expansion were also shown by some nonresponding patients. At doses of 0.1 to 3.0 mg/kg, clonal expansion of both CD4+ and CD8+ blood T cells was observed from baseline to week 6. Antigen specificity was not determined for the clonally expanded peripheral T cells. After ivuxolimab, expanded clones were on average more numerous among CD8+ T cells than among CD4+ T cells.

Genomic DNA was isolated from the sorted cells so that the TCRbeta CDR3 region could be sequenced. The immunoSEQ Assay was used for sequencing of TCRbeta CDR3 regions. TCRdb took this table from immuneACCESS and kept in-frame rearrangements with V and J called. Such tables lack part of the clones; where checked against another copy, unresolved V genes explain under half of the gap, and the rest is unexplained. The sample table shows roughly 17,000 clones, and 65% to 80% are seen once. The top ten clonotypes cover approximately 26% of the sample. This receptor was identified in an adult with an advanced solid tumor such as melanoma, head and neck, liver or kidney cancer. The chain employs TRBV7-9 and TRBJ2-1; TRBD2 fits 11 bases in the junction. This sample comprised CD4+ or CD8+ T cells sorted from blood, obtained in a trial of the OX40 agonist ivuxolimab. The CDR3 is CASSPDSGRAYNEQFF. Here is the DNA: TGTGCCAGCAGCCCCGATAGCGGGAGGGCATACAATGAGCAGTTCTTC.